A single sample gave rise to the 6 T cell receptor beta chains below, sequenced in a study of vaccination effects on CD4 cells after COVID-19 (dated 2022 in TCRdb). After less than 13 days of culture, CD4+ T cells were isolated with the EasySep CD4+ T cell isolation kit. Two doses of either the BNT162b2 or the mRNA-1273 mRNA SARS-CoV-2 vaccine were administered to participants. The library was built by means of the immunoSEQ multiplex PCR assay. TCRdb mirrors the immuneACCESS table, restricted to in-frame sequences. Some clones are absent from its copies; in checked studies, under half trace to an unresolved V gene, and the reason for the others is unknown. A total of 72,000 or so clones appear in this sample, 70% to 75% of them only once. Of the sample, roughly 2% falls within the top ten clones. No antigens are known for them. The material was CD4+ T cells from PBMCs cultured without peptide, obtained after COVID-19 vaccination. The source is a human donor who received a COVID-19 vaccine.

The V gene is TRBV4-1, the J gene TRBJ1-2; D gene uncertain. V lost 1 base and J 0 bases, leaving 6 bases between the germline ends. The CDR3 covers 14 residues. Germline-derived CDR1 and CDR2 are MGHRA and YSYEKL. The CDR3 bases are TGCGCCAGCAGCCAAGTGTCGGCTAACTATGGCTACACCTTC. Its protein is CASSQVSANYGYTF.

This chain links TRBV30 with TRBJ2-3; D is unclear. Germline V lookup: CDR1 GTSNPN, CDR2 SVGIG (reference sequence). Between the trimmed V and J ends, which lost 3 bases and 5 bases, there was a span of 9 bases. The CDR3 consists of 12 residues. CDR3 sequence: CAWRGAVDTQYF. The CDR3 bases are TGTGCCTGGAGGGGTGCTGTAGATACGCAGTATTTT.

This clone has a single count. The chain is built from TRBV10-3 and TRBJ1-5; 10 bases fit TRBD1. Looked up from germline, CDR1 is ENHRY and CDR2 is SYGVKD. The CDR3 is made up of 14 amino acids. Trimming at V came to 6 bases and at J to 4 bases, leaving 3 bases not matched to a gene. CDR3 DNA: TGTGCCATCAGCGGGACAGGGGCTAATCAGCCCCAGCATTTT. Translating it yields CAISGTGANQPQHF.

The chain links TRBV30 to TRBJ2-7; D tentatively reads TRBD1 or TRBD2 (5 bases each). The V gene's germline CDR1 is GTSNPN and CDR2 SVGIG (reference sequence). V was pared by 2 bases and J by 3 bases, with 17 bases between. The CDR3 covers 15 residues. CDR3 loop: CAWSRAARGYYEQYV. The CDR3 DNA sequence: TGTGCCTGGAGTCGCGCGGCGAGGGGCTACTACGAGCAGTACGTC.

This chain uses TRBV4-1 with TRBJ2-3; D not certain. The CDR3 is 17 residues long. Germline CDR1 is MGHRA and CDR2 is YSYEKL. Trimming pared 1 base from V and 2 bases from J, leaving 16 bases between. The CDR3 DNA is TGCGCCAGCAGCCAAGTCCATCAATCGTACTCCACAGATACGCAGTATTTT. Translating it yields CASSQVHQSYSTDTQYF.

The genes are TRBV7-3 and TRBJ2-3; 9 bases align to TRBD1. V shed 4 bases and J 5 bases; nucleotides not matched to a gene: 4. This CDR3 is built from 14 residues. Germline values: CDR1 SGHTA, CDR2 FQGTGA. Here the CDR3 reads CASSSGTGLDTQYF. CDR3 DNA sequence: TGTGCCAGCAGCTCCGGGACAGGGCTAGATACGCAGTATTTT.